Below, 24 T cell receptor beta chains from the same sample are listed, as sequenced in a study of T cell repertoires in cytomegalovirus infection. One entry per CDR3 protein, called by TCRdb with MiXCR from the reads. The data show about 890,000 distinct CDR3 sequences, approximately 31% seen once. For these receptors, no antigen is known. Material: cultured CD8+ T cells from PBMCs, obtained from culture after CMV antigen stimulation. These receptors came from a human donor in good health (CMV status not recorded). Some clones in this sample may be carry-over from other donors' samples.

The rearrangement joins TRBV2 to TRBJ2-1; 8 positions match TRBD1. V was pared by 5 bases and J by 0 bases, with 6 bases of the junction left unmatched. The germline V gene encodes CDR1 SNHLY and CDR2 FYNNEI. CDR3 length: 16 amino acids. Here the CDR3 DNA reads TGTGCCAGCAGTTGGGAGACAGGGGTCTCCTACAATGAGCAGTTCTTC. This translates into CASSWETGVSYNEQFF. Using reference TRBV2 and TRBJ2-1 for the parts outside the CDR3, the full variable domain is EPEVTQTPSHQVTQMGQEVILRCVPISNHLYFYWYRQILGQKVEFLVSFYNNEISEKSEIFDDQFSVERPDGSNFTLKIRSTKLEDSAMYFCASSWETGVSYNEQFFGPGTRLTVL.

The V gene is TRBV10-3, the J gene TRBJ2-1; D may be TRBD1 (6 bases). V gave up 5 bases and J gave up 7 bases, with 6 bases separating them. This CDR3 has 11 amino acids. The germline CDR1 and CDR2 sequences are ENHRY and SYGVKD. The CDR3 region is CAISTGNEQFF. CDR3 bases: TGTGCCATCAGTACAGGGAATGAGCAGTTCTTC.

The V gene is TRBV19, the J gene TRBJ2-7, with TRBD1 matching over 8 bases. The CDR3 has 16 residues. J lost 4 bases, V lost 3 bases, and 11 bases had no gene match. Germline V CDR1 and CDR2: LNHDA, SQIVND (reference sequence). CDR3 sequence (DNA): TGTGCCAGTAGTATGGCCCTCGGACAGGGTGGGTACGAGCAGTACTTC. It translates to CASSMALGQGGYEQYF.

The genes are TRBV7-9 and TRBJ2-7; 11 nucleotides match TRBD2. The CDR3 covers 16 residues. Looked up from germline, CDR1 is SEHNR and CDR2 is FQNEAQ (reference sequence). CDR3 loop: CVSSPPSGGPSYEQYV. In DNA, the CDR3 is TGTGTCAGCAGTCCCCCTAGCGGGGGGCCATCCTACGAGCAGTACGTC.

This clonotype occurred a few times. DNA of the CDR3: TGTGCCAGCAGCCCCACCGGGGTTAGCTATGGCTACACCTTC. Protein product: CASSPTGVSYGYTF. This chain connects TRBV7-9 to TRBJ1-2; no clear D gene. The germline V and J ends were trimmed by 5 bases and 4 bases, with 14 bases remaining between them. This CDR3 has 14 residues. CDR1 and CDR2 (germline): SEHNR, FQNEAQ (reference sequence).

This clonotype was seen more than once but under ten times. The V call is TRBV4-2, the J call TRBJ2-7; the match to TRBD2 covers 12 bases. Germline CDR1 reads LGHNA; CDR2 reads YNFKEQ. J lost 4 bases, V lost 1 base, and 5 bases had no gene match. The CDR3 consists of 16 residues. The CDR3 nucleotides read TGTGCCAGCAGCCAAGTTGGGCTAGCGGGGGGGTACGAGCAGTACTTC. This sequence encodes CASSQVGLAGGYEQYF.

The V gene is TRBV19, the J gene TRBJ1-6; 9 nucleotides match TRBD1. This CDR3 comprises 18 residues. From germline, CDR1 is LNHDA and CDR2 SQIVND (reference sequence). Trimming at V came to 0 bases and at J to 9 bases, leaving 12 bases not matched to a gene. This CDR3 is CASSIDPGTGYPSSPLHF. The CDR3 DNA reads TGTGCCAGTAGTATAGATCCTGGGACAGGGTATCCAAGTTCACCCCTCCACTTT.

This clonotype was counted only a few times. The chain links TRBV27 to TRBJ1-5; perhaps TRBD1 as D (5 bases). CDR3 size: 14 residues. V lost 3 bases and J lost 5, with 11 bases in between. Per germline, CDR1 MNHEY and CDR2 SMNVEV (reference sequence). CDR3 bases: TGTGCCAGCAGTTTTGGGGGGGAGTATCAGCCCCAGCATTTT. Its translation is CASSFGGEYQPQHF.

This rearrangement joins TRBV5-1 to TRBJ2-1; D not certain. The CDR3 extends over 14 amino acids. Between the trimmed V and J ends, which lost 0 bases and 4 bases, there was a span of 8 bases. Germline lookup yields CDR1 SGHRS and CDR2 YFSETQ. The CDR3 DNA sequence: TGCGCCAGCAGCTTGGCGGAAACTTACAATGAGCAGTTCTTC. Its protein product is CASSLAETYNEQFF.

The gene calls are TRBV4-1 and TRBJ1-2; D is unclear. This CDR3 region has 15 residues. Germline CDR1 MGHRA, CDR2 YSYEKL. Trimming pared 0 bases from V and 4 bases from J, leaving 12 bases between. The CDR3 reads CASSQEDQDGYGYTF. The CDR3 bases are TGCGCCAGCAGCCAAGAAGACCAAGATGGCTATGGCTACACCTTC.

The chain links TRBV3-1 to TRBJ1-6, with D uncertain. CDR3 length: 15 amino acids. Germline V gene data show CDR1 as LGHDT and CDR2 as YNNKEL (reference sequence). The V gene lost 4 bases and the J gene lost 6 bases, with 13 bases spanning the gap. CDR3 nucleotides: TGTGCCAGCAGCCCAAGAACGAACACTAATTCACCCCTCCACTTT. Translation gives CASSPRTNTNSPLHF. The full variable domain, its missing parts supplied by reference TRBV3-1 and TRBJ1-6, is DTAVSQTPKYLVTQMGNDKSIKCEQNLGHDTMYWYKQDSKKFLKIMFSYNNKELIINETVPNRFSPKSPDKAHLNLHINSLELGDSAVYFCASSPRTNTNSPLHFGNGTRLTVT.

The J gene is TRBJ1-1, the V gene TRBV5-4; 7 bases line up with TRBD1. V dropped 5 bases and J dropped 3; count of bases not matched to a gene: 7. Germline assignment: CDR1 SGHNT and CDR2 YYREEE (reference sequence). CDR3 length: 14 residues. DNA of the CDR3: TGTGCCAGCAGTTTAGGACAGGCGGACACTGAAGCTTTCTTT. It encodes CASSLGQADTEAFF.

The chain recombines TRBV10-3 with TRBJ2-1; a possible D gene is TRBD2 (7 bases). Germline CDR1 ENHRY, CDR2 SYGVKD. V was trimmed by 2 bases and J by 5 bases, leaving 13 bases between them. The CDR3 length is 15 residues. CDR3 in DNA: TGTGCCATCAGTGAGCGGGGGGCGAGGGACAATGAGCAGTTCTTC. It specifies CAISERGARDNEQFF.

The rearrangement links TRBV5-6 to TRBJ2-5, with D possibly matching TRBD2 (7 bases). This CDR3 has 16 residues. V shed 1 base and J shed 1 base, with 14 bases lying between them. Germline-derived CDR1 and CDR2 are SGHDT and YYEEEE. The CDR3 DNA sequence: TGTGCCAGCAGCTTGATGGGGGGGGGCCTCCAAGAGACCCAGTACTTC. This codes for CASSLMGGGLQETQYF.

This clonotype occurred a few times. V usage is TRBV5-6 and J usage is TRBJ2-3, with D possibly matching TRBD1 (7 bases). Trimming took off 2 bases at V and 5 bases at J, with 15 bases between the two ends. The CDR3 extends over 15 amino acids. Germline CDR1 reads SGHDT; CDR2 reads YYEEEE. The CDR3 region has the DNA TGTGCCAGCAGCTTTCCAGGGGGGCAGGGAGATACGCAGTATTTT. Protein: CASSFPGGQGDTQYF.

The rearrangement links TRBV11-3 to TRBJ2-2; the D is unclear. V lost 7 bases to trimming and J lost 6 bases, with 24 bases between them. Germline lookup yields CDR1 SGHNT and CDR2 YENEEA. The CDR3 contains 17 residues. CDR3 region: CASNFSPRLRNPGELFF. As DNA, the CDR3 is TGTGCCAGCAACTTTAGCCCCAGACTCCGAAACCCCGGGGAGCTGTTTTTT.

This clonotype was observed a single time. CDR3 sequence reads: CSVDEGNGNEQFF. CDR3 nucleotide sequence: TGCAGCGTTGATGAAGGTAATGGCAATGAGCAGTTCTTC. The J gene is TRBJ2-1, the V gene TRBV29-1; D call uncertain. Germline V lookup: CDR1 SQVTM, CDR2 ANQGSEA. The CDR3 has 13 amino acids. V lost 3 bases, J lost 6 bases, and 12 bases lay in between.

This clonotype has more than one count but fewer than ten. The V and J genes are TRBV4-1 and TRBJ2-3; 9 bases match TRBD2. The trim removed 2 bases at V and 2 bases at J, leaving 8 bases unmatched. CDR1 and CDR2 from the germline V gene are MGHRA and YSYEKL. The CDR3 is 17 amino acids. The CDR3 reads CASSQRSSGGSTDTQYF. In nucleotides, the CDR3 is TGCGCCAGCAGCCAAAGGTCCAGCGGGGGGTCCACAGATACGCAGTATTTT.

The V call is TRBV5-4, the J call TRBJ2-5; TRBD2 matches 10 bases. The CDR3 is 16 amino acids. In germline, CDR1 is SGHNT, CDR2 YYREEE (reference sequence). V lost 2 bases and J lost 4; bases outside the gene matches: 8. This CDR3 is CASSLPQRGGGETQYF. In DNA, the CDR3 is TGTGCCAGCAGCTTACCCCAGCGGGGGGGCGGAGAGACCCAGTACTTC. Using reference TRBV5-4 and TRBJ2-5 for the parts outside the CDR3, the full variable domain is ETGVTQSPTHLIKTRGQQVTLRCSSQSGHNTVSWYQQALGQGPQFIFQYYREEENGRGNFPPRFSGLQFPNYSSELNVNALELDDSALYLCASSLPQRGGGETQYFGPGTRLLVL.

The J gene is TRBJ2-1, the V gene TRBV12-3 or TRBV12-4; tentative D call: TRBD2 (6 bases). CDR3 length: 15 residues. Trimming stripped 6 bases from V and 7 bases from J, with 19 bases between. The CDR3 reads CASSKGTWEVNEQFF. CDR3 in DNA: TGTGCCAGCAGCAAGGGGACGTGGGAGGTAAATGAGCAGTTCTTC.

This clonotype was recorded many times. The V gene is TRBV6-1, the J gene TRBJ2-1; the match to TRBD2 covers 10 bases. The V gene's germline CDR1 is MNHNS and CDR2 SASEGT. This CDR3 has 15 amino acids. V gave up 4 bases and J gave up 0 bases; unmatched junction bases: 0. The CDR3 region has the DNA TGTGCCAGCAGTGCTAGCGGGGGCTCCTACAATGAGCAGTTCTTC. This codes for CASSASGGSYNEQFF.

In this sample, this clonotype turned up a few times. The chain is built from TRBV12-3 or TRBV12-4 and TRBJ1-6; D perhaps matches TRBD1 (6 bases). This CDR3 has 14 residues. Trimming stripped 7 bases from V and 7 bases from J, with 14 bases between. The CDR3 loop reads CASNAQGTNSPLHF. In DNA, the CDR3 is TGTGCCAGCAATGCGCAGGGGACGAATTCACCCCTCCACTTT.

This clonotype was found many times. The V and J genes are TRBV7-2 and TRBJ2-3; 8 nucleotides match TRBD2. The CDR3 contains 14 residues. The J segment lost 4 bases and the V segment lost 3 bases, leaving 3 bases of the junction unmatched. CDR1 SGHTA and CDR2 FQGNSA come from the germline V gene. CDR3 nucleotide sequence: TGTGCCAGCAGCTTCTACGGGGGGGCAGATACGCAGTATTTT. Translation: CASSFYGGADTQYF.

The V call is TRBV27, the J call TRBJ1-5, with D perhaps matching TRBD1 (6 bases). The CDR3 covers 14 residues. Looked up from germline, CDR1 is MNHEY and CDR2 is SMNVEV (reference sequence). With 6 bases removed from V and 3 bases from J, the gap between germline ends came to 12 bases. The CDR3, as DNA: TGTGCCAGCAGCAGGGCAGGGGTCAATCAGCCCCAGCATTTT. This gives the protein CASSRAGVNQPQHF.